This passage covers 14 T cell receptor beta chains from one sample sequenced in a study of cytomegalovirus exposure and HLA in healthy donors. It was with 60 Vbeta and 13 Jbeta primers that the PCR ran. Measured with immunoSEQ multiplex PCR; TCRdb has only the in-frame clones, and not every one. Of 100,000 to 150,000 clones listed, just under 85% were seen once; the top ten hold about 2.5%. Sequenced input: PBMCs. Receptor source: a boy aged 2-15 years in good health and CMV-seronegative.

The chain carries TRBV6-5 and TRBJ1-2, with D possibly TRBD1 on 6 matching bases. Trimming shortened V by 6 bases and J by 7 bases, and 18 bases separated the two germline ends. The CDR3 totals 14 residues. Germline values: CDR1 MNHEY, CDR2 SVGAGI. CDR3: CASSWGQGGCGYTF. The DNA for the CDR3 is TGTGCCAGCAGCTGGGGGCAGGGAGGGTGTGGCTACACCTTC.

In DNA form, the CDR3 reads TGTGCCAGAAGCTCCGGGATAGCGGGGGTAGCCTACGAGCAGTACTTC. As protein: CARSSGIAGVAYEQYF. The chain employs TRBV5-3 and TRBJ2-7; TRBD2 aligns across 9 bases. TRBV5-3 is an ORF, with its function uncertain. The CDR3 loop spans 16 amino acids. J gave up 2 bases and V 3 bases, and 9 bases lay outside the gene matches.

In this sample, this clone turned up a few times. The chain employs TRBV19 and TRBJ1-1; D remains ambiguous. CDR3 length equals 14 residues. The germline V gene encodes CDR1 LNHDA and CDR2 SQIVND (reference sequence). With 6 bases removed from V and 4 bases from J, the gap between germline ends came to 15 bases. CDR3: CASRSSRGATEAFF. CDR3 DNA: TGTGCCAGTAGGTCTTCTCGGGGAGCCACTGAAGCTTTCTTT.

The V and J genes are TRBV7-9 and TRBJ1-5; weak D call: TRBD1 (6 bases). From germline, CDR1 is SEHNR and CDR2 FQNEAQ (reference sequence). The germline V and J ends were trimmed by 5 bases and 9 bases, with 11 bases remaining between them. The CDR3 runs 12 residues. CDR3 region: CASSQATGPQHF. CDR3 DNA sequence: TGTGCCAGCAGCCAGGCGACAGGGCCCCAGCATTTT. Full variable domain (missing parts from reference TRBV7-9 and TRBJ1-5): DTGVSQNPRHKITKRGQNVTFRCDPISEHNRLYWYRQTLGQGPEFLTYFQNEAQLEKSRLLSDRFSAERPKGSFSTLEIQRTEQGDSAMYLCASSQATGPQHFGDGTRLSIL.

The chain combines TRBV7-9 with TRBJ1-1, with 9 bases aligning to TRBD1. CDR3 length: 14 amino acids. The germline gives CDR1 SEHNR, CDR2 FQNEAQ (reference sequence). V lost 3 bases to trimming and J lost 3 bases; unmatched junction nucleotides: 2. The CDR3 DNA reads TGTGCCAGCAGCTTTACAGGGGGCGACACTGAAGCTTTCTTT. Translating gives CASSFTGGDTEAFF.

V gene TRBV7-9 combines with J gene TRBJ2-7; a weak D match, TRBD2 (5 bases). CDR3 length equals 15 residues. V was clipped by 6 bases and J by 3 bases, with 18 bases between them. The germline V gene encodes CDR1 SEHNR and CDR2 FQNEAQ (reference sequence). The CDR3 spells CASSSSVGVNYEQYF. The DNA for the CDR3 is TGTGCCAGCAGTTCTTCAGTCGGGGTGAACTACGAGCAGTACTTC.

The chain employs TRBV29-1 and TRBJ1-2; D not resolved. CDR1 is SQVTM, CDR2 ANQGSEA, per germline. CDR3 length: 12 amino acids. The germline V and J ends were trimmed by 5 bases and 6 bases, with 13 bases remaining between them. The chain's CDR3 is CSVLYGRDGYTF. In nucleotides, the CDR3 is TGCAGCGTTCTCTACGGTCGGGATGGCTACACCTTC.

The CDR3 DNA reads as TGCGCCAGCAGCCCAACCCCGCAGGGGGCATCCTACGAGCAGTACTTC. Its translation is CASSPTPQGASYEQYF. V gene TRBV5-1 combines with J gene TRBJ2-7, with 8 bases matching TRBD1. J gave up 1 base and V 4 bases, and 10 bases lay outside the gene matches. Germline V lookup: CDR1 SGHRS, CDR2 YFSETQ. The CDR3 has 16 residues.

The rearrangement uses TRBV29-1 and TRBJ2-2; 14 bases line up with TRBD2. This CDR3 has 17 amino acids. Germline CDR1 and CDR2: SQVTM and ANQGSEA. V lost 6 bases and J lost 3; bases outside the gene matches: 9. For the CDR3, the DNA is TGCAGCGTCGTCCCCGGGACTAGCGGGAGATACACCGGGGAGCTGTTTTTT. Translated, it gives CSVVPGTSGRYTGELFF.

This clone was detected once. The rearrangement uses TRBV10-1 and TRBJ1-1; no firm D call. Germline V lookup: CDR1 WNHNN, CDR2 SYGVQD (reference sequence). The length of the CDR3 is 14 residues. Trimming removed 3 bases from V and 6 bases from J, with 14 bases in between. The CDR3 spells CASSDVRDLAEAFF. CDR3 DNA sequence: TGCGCCAGCAGTGACGTGCGGGATCTCGCTGAAGCTTTCTTT.

V is TRBV7-8 and J is TRBJ2-1, with TRBD2 matching 8 bases. The CDR3 totals 16 residues. The V segment lost 1 base and the J segment 0 bases; nucleotides outside the gene matches: 2. Germline lookup yields CDR1 SGHVS and CDR2 FQNEAQ. The CDR3 here is CASSLVAGGSYNEQFF. CDR3 DNA sequence: TGTGCCAGCAGCTTAGTGGCGGGAGGCTCCTACAATGAGCAGTTCTTC.

J is TRBJ1-1 and V is TRBV28; 7 bases line up with TRBD1. This CDR3 contains 16 residues. The junction had 6 bases not matched to a gene; V was cut back by 2 bases and J by 0 bases. Germline V gives CDR1 MDHEN, CDR2 SYDVKM. CDR3 sequence reads: CASSLGTDYLNTEAFF. The CDR3 DNA sequence: TGTGCCAGCAGTTTAGGGACAGACTATTTGAACACTGAAGCTTTCTTT.

The gene calls are TRBV11-2 and TRBJ2-1; 12 bases fit TRBD2. Unmatched junction bases numbered 5, after V lost 4 bases and J lost 4 bases. The CDR3 is made up of 16 amino acids. Germline V gene lookup returns CDR1 SGHAT and CDR2 FQNNGV. CDR3: CASSSTSGRPYNEQFF. Here the CDR3 DNA reads TGTGCCAGCAGCTCGACTAGCGGGAGACCATACAATGAGCAGTTCTTC.

J is TRBJ2-7 and V is TRBV12-5, with D tentatively TRBD2 (6 bases). Per the germline V gene, CDR1 is LGHNT and CDR2 is FRNRAP. Trimming cost V 7 bases and J 3 bases, with 10 bases left between them. This CDR3 contains 12 residues. In DNA form, the CDR3 reads TGTGCTAGTGCCCACGGGGGCTACGAGCAGTACTTC. Its protein is CASAHGGYEQYF.